The next 9 T cell receptor beta chains were all read from a single sample in a study of T-cell memory formation after mild COVID-19. TCRdb reprocessed the 5' RACE reads with MiXCR, giving one entry per CDR3 protein. The sample shows approximately 150,000 distinct CDR3 sequences, over 10% of them seen only once. The sequenced sample consisted of PBMCs or a T cell subset sorted from them (not recorded which). The receptors were gathered from a man aged 18 to 35 who had mild COVID-19 (a few samples of this study predate the infection). Cell type and time point are not known.

Only a few counts were recorded for this clonotype. V and J are TRBV29-1 and TRBJ1-3; D gene ambiguous. The germline V gene has CDR1 SQVTM and CDR2 ANQGSEA. Trimming took 2 bases from V and 2 from J, leaving 1 base between them. This CDR3 is built from 11 residues. This CDR3 is CSVETGNTIYF. CDR3 bases: TGCAGCGTTGAAACTGGAAACACCATATATTTT.

The chain recombines TRBV20-1 with TRBJ1-5; D possibly corresponds to TRBD1 (5 bases). Germline CDR1 DFQATT, CDR2 SNEGSKA (reference sequence). V was shortened by 4 bases and J by 6 bases, with 16 bases between the two germline ends. CDR3 size: 14 residues. The DNA for the CDR3 is TGCAGTGCTAACAAGGGGTGGGGAGGTCAGCCCCAGCATTTT. Amino acid sequence: CSANKGWGGQPQHF.

This clonotype was seen only a few times. The chain has TRBV6-2 or TRBV6-3 and TRBJ2-3; D not certain. Per germline, CDR1 MNHEY and CDR2 SVGEGT. V was cut by 8 bases and J by 1 base, with 13 bases left in between. The CDR3 length is 14 residues. CDR3 region: CASRAETGTDTQYF. In DNA form, the CDR3 reads TGTGCCAGCCGGGCGGAGACTGGCACAGATACGCAGTATTTT.

The genes are TRBV28 and TRBJ2-5; 10 bases are a match to TRBD1. The CDR3 is made up of 15 amino acids. CDR1 and CDR2 from the germline V gene are MDHEN and SYDVKM. The ends lost 5 bases at V and 3 bases at J; junction bases unmatched: 6. CDR3 DNA sequence: TGTGCCAGCAGTGCCCCCGGGACAGGGGAAGAGACCCAGTACTTC. Its protein is CASSAPGTGEETQYF.

This clonotype was recorded a few times. The rearrangement joins TRBV18 to TRBJ2-2; D remains unclear. V lost 6 bases and J lost 4, with 12 bases in between. CDR3 size: 14 residues. Germline loops: CDR1 KGHSH, CDR2 LQKENI. CDR3: CASSSPAGTGELFF. The CDR3 DNA reads TGTGCCAGCTCGTCCCCAGCTGGCACCGGGGAGCTGTTTTTT.

This clonotype turned up a few times. The chain combines TRBV20-1 with TRBJ2-2; TRBD2 aligns across 11 bases. Germline values: CDR1 DFQATT, CDR2 SNEGSKA (reference sequence). This CDR3 is 14 amino acids long. With V trimmed by 3 bases and J by 6 bases, 3 bases remained unmatched. CDR3 coding DNA: TGCAGTGCTAGGACTAGCGGGGAATCCGGGGAGCTGTTTTTT. The encoded protein is CSARTSGESGELFF.

This chain uses TRBV20-1 with TRBJ1-1; D call uncertain. Per the germline V gene, CDR1 is DFQATT and CDR2 is SNEGSKA (reference sequence). V dropped 0 bases and J dropped 8 bases, with 16 bases sitting between them. This CDR3 region has 14 residues. CDR3 sequence (DNA): TGCAGTGCTAGAGATCTACGACTGCTAGCAGAAGCTTTCTTT. Translated, it gives CSARDLRLLAEAFF.

This clonotype was seen a handful of times. The chain is built from TRBV4-2 and TRBJ1-3, with 7 bases that match TRBD1. Per germline, CDR1 LGHNA and CDR2 YNFKEQ. Trimming cost V 3 bases and J 3 bases; bases outside gene matches: 17. This CDR3 region has 19 residues. CDR3 in amino acids: CASSQRPGTASVVGNTIYF. The CDR3, as DNA: TGTGCCAGCAGCCAGCGACCCGGGACAGCCTCTGTTGTTGGAAACACCATATATTTT.

This sequence joins TRBV4-1 and TRBJ2-3; D is unclear. The germline V gene encodes CDR1 MGHRA and CDR2 YSYEKL. CDR3 length equals 14 residues. Trimming stripped 1 base from V and 2 bases from J, with 7 bases between. The CDR3 region is CASSQALSTDTQYF. In DNA form, the CDR3 reads TGCGCCAGCAGCCAAGCTCTTTCCACAGATACGCAGTATTTT.